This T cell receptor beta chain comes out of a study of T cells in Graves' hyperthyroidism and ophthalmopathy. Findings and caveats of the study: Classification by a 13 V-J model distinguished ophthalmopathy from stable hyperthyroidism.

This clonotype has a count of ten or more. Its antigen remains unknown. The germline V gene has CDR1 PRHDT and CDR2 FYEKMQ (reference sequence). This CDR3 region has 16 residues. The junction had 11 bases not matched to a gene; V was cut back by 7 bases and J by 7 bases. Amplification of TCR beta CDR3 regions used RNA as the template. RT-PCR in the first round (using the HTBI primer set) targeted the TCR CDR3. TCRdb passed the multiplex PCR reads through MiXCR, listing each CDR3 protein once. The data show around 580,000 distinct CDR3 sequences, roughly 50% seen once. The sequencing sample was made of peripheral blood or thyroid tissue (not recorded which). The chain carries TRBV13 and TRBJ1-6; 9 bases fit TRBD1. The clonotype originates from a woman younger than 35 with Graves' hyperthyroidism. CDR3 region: CASTVGTGNMNSPLHF. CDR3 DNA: TGTGCCAGCACCGTCGGGACAGGGAATATGAATTCACCCCTCCACTTT. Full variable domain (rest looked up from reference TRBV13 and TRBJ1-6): AAGVIQSPRHLIKEKRETATLKCYPIPRHDTVYWYQQGPGQDPQFLISFYEKMQSDKGSIPDRFSAQQFSDYHSELNMSSLELGDSALYFCASTVGTGNMNSPLHFGNGTRLTVT.